Sequencing of this T cell receptor beta chain was carried out in a study of naive and memory T cell subsets. Findings and limits, study-wide: Diversity fell and Gini index rose from naive through CM, EM, EMRA. A few larger clonotypes appeared in naive repertoires, especially CD8, possibly memory cells re-expressing CD45RA. In naive cells, over 95% of TCR sequences were seen only once.

In this sample, this clonotype turned up many times. Its antigen is currently unknown. An equimolar mix of two oligonucleotides served as the beta constant-region primer for TRBC1 and TRBC2. The ligated cDNA underwent four PCR rounds using SP2 and nested alpha and beta constant-region primers. TCRdb re-called the UMI-ligation and nested PCR reads through MiXCR, storing one row per CDR3 protein. The sample lists some 82,000 distinct CDR3 sequences, over 9% occurring once. Cells stained for CD3, CD4, CD8, CD45RA and CD27 were sorted into four subsets. The germline gives CDR1 LGHDT, CDR2 YNNKEL (reference sequence). The CDR3 sequence is 14 residues long. V was clipped by 0 bases and J by 12 bases; unmatched bases: 7.

The source material was naive CD4+ T cells from blood. The chain recombines TRBV3-1 with TRBJ2-7; 11 bases fit TRBD1. The source of this sequence is a human donor in good health. The CDR3 region has the DNA TGTGCCAGCAGCCAAGATCTGGGACAGGGGGTTTCGTACTTC. Its translation is CASSQDLGQGVSYF.